Each of the 3 T cell receptor beta chains below was sequenced from the same sample in a study of control samples from healthy donors and cancer patients. Generated by immunoSEQ multiplex PCR, the TCRdb table keeps only in-frame clones and is missing some. The sample contains about 54,000 clones, around 95% of which appear only once. Sequencing was performed on blood. These TCRs come from a woman aged 25 to 39 in good health.

The chain couples TRBV4-1 to TRBJ2-5, with D perhaps matching TRBD2 (6 bases). Germline-derived CDR1 and CDR2 are MGHRA and YSYEKL. The length of the CDR3 is 14 residues. V gave up 4 bases and J gave up 5 bases, with 14 bases separating them. CDR3 amino acids: CASSLYHRGETQYF. The CDR3 coding sequence is TGCGCCAGCAGCCTCTACCATCGGGGGGAGACCCAGTACTTC.

The DNA of the CDR3 is TGTGCCAGCAGCTCGACTAACTCCTACGAGCAGTACTTC. Translated, it gives CASSSTNSYEQYF. The V call is TRBV28, the J call TRBJ2-7; D is possibly TRBD2 (5 bases). Germline V gene sequence: CDR1 MDHEN, CDR2 SYDVKM. The CDR3 has 13 residues. With 6 bases removed from V and 0 bases from J, the gap between germline ends came to 9 bases.

The chain couples TRBV3-1 (or the pseudogene TRBV3-2) to TRBJ2-1; tentative D call: TRBD1 (5 bases). The ends were cut back, 3 bases at V and 0 bases at J, with 9 bases in the middle. The V gene's germline CDR1 is LGHDT and CDR2 YNNKEL (reference sequence). The CDR3 length is 15 residues. CDR3 sequence reads: CASSQTVSSYNEQFF. As DNA, the CDR3 is TGTGCCAGCAGCCAGACAGTGAGCTCCTACAATGAGCAGTTCTTC.